This T cell receptor (beta chain) appears in the sequencing data of a study of cytomegalovirus exposure and HLA in healthy donors. The CDR3 is 23 amino acids. The trim removed 3 bases at V and 0 bases at J, leaving 23 bases unmatched. Germline V gives CDR1 ENHRY, CDR2 SYGVKD. This clone was found a few times. The antigen is undetermined. Findings of the study overall: Association of a missense DCLRE1C variant with TCR beta V- and J-gene trimming was reported in a later analysis. Reports credit the classifier with highly specific, highly sensitive diagnosis of cytomegalovirus status.

PCR primers comprised 60 Vbeta and 13 Jbeta primers. Generated by immunoSEQ multiplex PCR, the TCRdb table keeps only in-frame clones and is missing some. The table has some 190,000 clones, around 80% seen once; the top ten hold about 1.9%. The rearrangement joins TRBV10-3 to TRBJ2-3; 11 bases match TRBD2. The sequenced sample consisted of PBMCs. The TCR was taken from a woman younger than 45 in good health and CMV-seronegative. The CDR3 region has the DNA TGTGCCATCAGTGACAACAGGGGGCTGGGAGCTAGCGGGGGGCCGGAGAGCACAGATACGCAGTATTTT. This gives the protein CAISDNRGLGASGGPESTDTQYF.